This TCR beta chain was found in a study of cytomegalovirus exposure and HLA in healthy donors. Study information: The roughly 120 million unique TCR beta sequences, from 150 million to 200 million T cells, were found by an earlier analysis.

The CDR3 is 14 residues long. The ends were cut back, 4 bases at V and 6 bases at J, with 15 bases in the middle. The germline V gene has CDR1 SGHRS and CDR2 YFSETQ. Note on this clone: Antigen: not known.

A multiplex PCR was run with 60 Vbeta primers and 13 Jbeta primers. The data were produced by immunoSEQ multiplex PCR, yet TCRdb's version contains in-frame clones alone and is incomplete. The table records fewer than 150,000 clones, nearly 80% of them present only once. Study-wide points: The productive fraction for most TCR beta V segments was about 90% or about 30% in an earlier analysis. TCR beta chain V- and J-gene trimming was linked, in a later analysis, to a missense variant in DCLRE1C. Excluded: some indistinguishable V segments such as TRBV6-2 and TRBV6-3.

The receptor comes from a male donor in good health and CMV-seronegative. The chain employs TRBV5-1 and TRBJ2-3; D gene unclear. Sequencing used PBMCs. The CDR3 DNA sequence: TGCGCCAGCAGCCGAGACTCCGCTGCGGATACGCAGTATTTT. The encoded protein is CASSRDSAADTQYF.